This passage covers 19 T cell receptor beta chains from one sample sequenced in a study of cytomegalovirus exposure and HLA in healthy donors. Primers included in the PCR were 60 Vbeta and 13 Jbeta primers. TCRdb keeps only in-frame clones here, not all; method: immunoSEQ multiplex PCR. The sample consists of roughly 160,000 clones, roughly 80% of them appearing once. The sample comprised PBMCs. All receptors derive from a male donor in good health and CMV-seronegative.

The chain carries TRBV5-1 and TRBJ2-1, with 9 bases that match TRBD2. Germline CDR1 reads SGHRS; CDR2 reads YFSETQ. The CDR3 runs to 13 residues. J gave up 7 bases and V 4 bases, and 3 bases lay outside the gene matches. CDR3: CASSSSGSNEQFF. CDR3 DNA: TGCGCCAGCAGCAGTAGCGGGAGTAATGAGCAGTTCTTC.

The chain couples TRBV9 to TRBJ2-2; possible D gene TRBD2, 6 bases. The CDR3 is 16 amino acids. V was pared by 6 bases and J by 1 base, with 16 bases between. CDR1 is SGDLS and CDR2 is YYNGEE in the germline V gene. CDR3 protein: CASTPRGGENTGELFF. DNA of the CDR3: TGTGCCAGCACCCCGCGGGGCGGGGAGAACACCGGGGAGCTGTTTTTT.

The chain joins TRBV9 to TRBJ1-4; 7 bases agree with TRBD1. Trimming took 2 bases from V and 8 from J; bases not matched to a gene: 3. The germline V gene has CDR1 SGDLS and CDR2 YYNGEE. The CDR3 length is 13 residues. CDR3 amino acids: CASSVEDREKLFF. CDR3 sequence (DNA): TGTGCCAGCAGCGTCGAGGACAGGGAAAAACTGTTTTTT.

This clone was detected only a few times. The genes are TRBV28 and TRBJ1-1; D remains ambiguous. The V gene lost 3 bases and the J gene lost 4 bases, with 15 bases spanning the gap. Germline-derived CDR1 and CDR2 are MDHEN and SYDVKM. The CDR3 is 15 residues long. CDR3 residues: CASSLTPRGSTEAFF. CDR3 nucleotides: TGTGCCAGCAGTTTGACCCCTCGCGGAAGCACTGAAGCTTTCTTT. Based on the CDR3 plus reference TRBV28 and TRBJ1-1, the full variable domain is DVKVTQSSRYLVKRTGEKVFLECVQDMDHENMFWYRQDPGLGLRLIYFSYDVKMKEKGDIPEGYSVSREKKERFSLILESASTNQTSMYLCASSLTPRGSTEAFFGQGTRLTVV.

The chain employs TRBV10-3 and TRBJ1-3, with TRBD1 matching 8 bases. CDR1 is ENHRY, CDR2 SYGVKD, per germline. Trimming at V came to 2 bases and at J to 3 bases, leaving 9 bases not matched to a gene. This CDR3 region has 17 residues. Here the CDR3 reads CAISEGQGRSGGNTIYF. The DNA for the CDR3 is TGTGCCATCAGTGAGGGACAGGGCCGCTCCGGTGGAAACACCATATATTTT.

A single count supports this clone. This sequence joins TRBV9 and TRBJ2-3; 7 bases align to TRBD2. The CDR3 sequence is 14 residues long. V shed 3 bases and J 4 bases; nucleotides not matched to a gene: 5. Germline lookup yields CDR1 SGDLS and CDR2 YYNGEE. The CDR3 loop reads CASSGSGRADTQYF. The CDR3 DNA reads TGTGCCAGCAGCGGGTCTGGGAGGGCAGATACGCAGTATTTT.

The V gene is TRBV19, the J gene TRBJ1-5, with 9 bases aligning to TRBD1. V lost 4 bases, J lost 5 bases, and 9 bases stayed unmatched. Germline V gene sequence: CDR1 LNHDA, CDR2 SQIVND (reference sequence). The CDR3 has 16 amino acids. Written as DNA, the CDR3 is TGTGCCAGTAGTACAGAGGGGACAGGGTTATATCAGCCCCAGCATTTT. Encoded protein: CASSTEGTGLYQPQHF. The entire variable domain, with the rest obtained from reference TRBV19 and TRBJ1-5, is as follows: DGGITQSPKYLFRKEGQNVTLSCEQNLNHDAMYWYRQDPGQGLRLIYYSQIVNDFQKGDIAEGYSVSREKKESFPLTVTSAQKNPTAFYLCASSTEGTGLYQPQHFGDGTRLSIL.

In this sample, this clone turned up a few times. The chain uses TRBV7-3 and TRBJ1-1, with D maybe TRBD1 (6 bases). Germline assignment: CDR1 SGHTA and CDR2 FQGTGA. This CDR3 comprises 14 residues. The V end was cut by 4 bases, the J end by 5 bases, with 14 bases between. The CDR3 DNA sequence: TGTGCCAGCAGCTCGGGGGCCGGGGGGACTGAAGCTTTCTTT. It is translated as CASSSGAGGTEAFF.

V and J are TRBV5-4 and TRBJ1-4; TRBD1 agrees at 9 bases. The CDR3 has 15 amino acids. Germline loops: CDR1 SGHNT, CDR2 YYREEE (reference sequence). J gave up 8 bases and V 2 bases, and 7 bases lay outside the gene matches. In DNA form, the CDR3 reads TGTGCCAGCAGCTTTCTGCCCGGGACAGGGGAAAAACTGTTTTTT. Protein sequence: CASSFLPGTGEKLFF.

The chain carries TRBV5-1 and TRBJ2-1; no firm D call. V was clipped by 6 bases and J by 0 bases, with 7 bases between them. The CDR3 is made up of 13 amino acids. Germline assignment: CDR1 SGHRS and CDR2 YFSETQ. The DNA for the CDR3 is TGCGCCAGCACGGAGAGCTCCTACAATGAGCAGTTCTTC. Amino acid sequence: CASTESSYNEQFF.

Notes on this clone: One end of the junction is discordant with germline, which a read error may explain. This chain connects TRBV10-3 to TRBJ2-7; TRBD2 agrees at 9 bases. The germline CDR1 and CDR2 sequences are ENHRY and SYGVKD. The CDR3 is made up of 13 amino acids. CDR3 bases: TGTGCCACCAGTAGCGGGAGCTCCTACGAGCAGTACTTC. It encodes CATSSGSSYEQYF.

The chain couples TRBV18 to TRBJ2-7; D remains unclear. Germline assignment: CDR1 KGHSH and CDR2 LQKENI. Between the trimmed V and J ends, which lost 2 bases and 6 bases, there was a span of 11 bases. This CDR3 region has 13 residues. CDR3 sequence reads: CASSPLESSEQYF. DNA of the CDR3: TGTGCCAGCTCACCATTAGAGTCTAGCGAGCAGTACTTC.

The chain has TRBV5-4 and TRBJ1-1; D remains unclear. CDR1 is SGHNT and CDR2 is YYREEE in the germline V gene (reference sequence). The CDR3 has 11 residues. The V end was cut by 4 bases, the J end by 8 bases, with 9 bases between. CDR3 amino acids: CASSGRGEAFF. CDR3 DNA sequence: TGTGCCAGCAGCGGCCGGGGAGAAGCTTTCTTT.

The gene calls are TRBV29-1 and TRBJ2-1; D is perhaps TRBD1 (5 bases). V gave up 7 bases and J gave up 15 bases, with 25 bases separating them. Per the germline V gene, CDR1 is SQVTM and CDR2 is ANQGSEA. This CDR3 contains 13 residues. The CDR3 here is CSDSQGDGSLTFF. In nucleotides, the CDR3 is TGCAGCGACAGCCAGGGTGACGGAAGCCTAACGTTCTTC.

This rearrangement joins TRBV29-1 to TRBJ1-3; D is unclear. Germline lookup yields CDR1 SQVTM and CDR2 ANQGSEA. V lost 8 bases and J lost 0, with 11 bases in between. The CDR3 loop spans 13 amino acids. The CDR3 loop is CSIRELSGNTIYF. The CDR3 coding sequence is TGCAGCATTAGGGAGCTCTCTGGAAACACCATATATTTT.

The chain has TRBV29-1 and TRBJ2-7, with 8 bases aligning to TRBD1. J was trimmed by 2 bases and V by 2 bases; bases with no gene match: 2. In germline, CDR1 is SQVTM, CDR2 ANQGSEA. The length of the CDR3 is 13 residues. The CDR3 DNA reads TGCAGCGTTGAATCGACAGGGGCCTACGAGCAGTACTTC. It translates to CSVESTGAYEQYF.

This clone was counted only a few times. The V gene is TRBV4-3, the J gene TRBJ2-1, with 9 bases identical to TRBD2. This CDR3 is built from 17 residues. Per the germline V gene, CDR1 is LGHNA and CDR2 is YSLEER. The V segment lost 0 bases and the J segment 7 bases; nucleotides outside the gene matches: 10. DNA for the CDR3: TGCGCCAGCAGCCAAGATACTTCGGCGGGGGGGTGGAATGAGCAGTTCTTC. Its translation: CASSQDTSAGGWNEQFF.

This clone has only one observation. The chain joins TRBV7-2 to TRBJ2-3, with 7 nucleotides matching TRBD2. Germline V gene data show CDR1 as SGHTA and CDR2 as FQGNSA. There are 15 residues in the CDR3. Trimming at V came to 4 bases and at J to 0 bases, leaving 4 bases not matched to a gene. The CDR3 here is CASSSQAGSTDTQYF. Here the CDR3 DNA reads TGTGCCAGCAGCTCTCAAGCGGGAAGCACAGATACGCAGTATTTT.

The V gene is TRBV9, the J gene TRBJ2-7, with D possibly matching TRBD1 (7 bases). Germline V CDR1 and CDR2: SGDLS, YYNGEE. The CDR3 spans 15 residues. V lost 0 bases to trimming and J lost 4 bases, with 14 bases between them. The CDR3: CASSVGGRGVYEQYF. The DNA of the CDR3 is TGTGCCAGCAGCGTAGGGGGCAGGGGGGTGTACGAGCAGTACTTC. Full variable domain (remainder filled in from reference TRBV9 and TRBJ2-7): DSGVTQTPKHLITATGQRVTLRCSPRSGDLSVYWYQQSLDQGLQFLIQYYNGEERAKGNILERFSAQQFPDLHSELNLSSLELGDSALYFCASSVGGRGVYEQYFGPGTRLTVT.